One and the same sample provided the 26 T cell receptor beta chains below, sequenced in a study of shared clonotypes between healthy human individuals (dated by TCRdb to about 2020). The library was prepared using the immunoSEQ multiplex PCR assay. TCRdb mirrors the immuneACCESS table, restricted to in-frame sequences. Some clones are absent from its copies; in checked studies, under half trace to an unresolved V gene, and the reason for the others is unknown. The sample table shows millions of clones, and just over 90% are seen once. The leading ten clones occupy more than 0.12% of the sample. The sample consisted of naive CD4+ T cells sorted from blood. The cell subset or site label on this specimen signifies: CD45RA+ positively selected. The receptors derive from a man in his late teens or twenties in good health.

The chain has TRBV10-3 and TRBJ2-3; 7 nucleotides agree with TRBD1. The ends lost 5 bases at V and 6 bases at J; junction bases unmatched: 8. The CDR3 is 14 residues long. CDR1 is ENHRY, CDR2 SYGVKD, per germline. CDR3 sequence (DNA): TGTGCCATCAGTCGGGACAGCCCCCGGGATACGCAGTATTTT. Residues: CAISRDSPRDTQYF.

CDR3 DNA sequence: TGTGCCAGCAGTGAAGCGGGGCGCAAGATTGAAGCTTTCTTT. Encoded protein: CASSEAGRKIEAFF. The chain has TRBV6-1 and TRBJ1-1; D possibly corresponds to TRBD1 (5 bases). The CDR3 extends over 14 amino acids. The germline CDR1 and CDR2 sequences are MNHNS and SASEGT. Trimming shortened V by 0 bases and J by 7 bases, and 12 bases separated the two germline ends.

The chain links TRBV19 to TRBJ1-5, with 7 nucleotides matching TRBD1. CDR1 is LNHDA and CDR2 is SQIVND in the germline V gene (reference sequence). The CDR3 runs 18 residues. V lost 5 bases, J lost 3 bases, and 16 bases stayed unmatched. The DNA of the CDR3 is TGTGCCAGTAGTCTCTCCGTGGCCACAGGGGCCCCCAATCAGCCCCAGCATTTT. Its protein product is CASSLSVATGAPNQPQHF.

V usage is TRBV30 and J usage is TRBJ2-3; D remains ambiguous. CDR3 length: 13 amino acids. Germline CDR1 and CDR2: GTSNPN and SVGIG (reference sequence). The V end was cut by 1 base, the J end by 5 bases, with 10 bases between. The CDR3 sequence: CAWSATGKDTQYF. The CDR3 DNA reads as TGTGCCTGGAGTGCGACTGGGAAAGATACGCAGTATTTT.

This rearrangement joins TRBV5-1 to TRBJ2-2; 9 bases match TRBD1. This CDR3 has 18 amino acids. Germline V CDR1 and CDR2: SGHRS, YFSETQ. V was pared by 1 base and J by 3 bases, with 10 bases of the junction left unmatched. The chain's CDR3 is CASSLTLTGGYDTGELFF. The CDR3 bases are TGCGCCAGCAGCTTGACTCTTACAGGGGGCTACGACACCGGGGAGCTGTTTTTT. Combining the CDR3 with reference TRBV5-1 and TRBJ2-2 gives the whole variable domain KAGVTQTPRYLIKTRGQQVTLSCSPISGHRSVSWYQQTPGQGLQFLFEYFSETQRNKGNFPGRFSGRQFSNSRSEMNVSTLELGDSALYLCASSLTLTGGYDTGELFFGEGSRLTVL.

This rearrangement joins TRBV18 to TRBJ2-7, with D perhaps assigned TRBD1 or TRBD2 (5 bases each). This CDR3 comprises 13 residues. Germline CDR1 is KGHSH and CDR2 is LQKENI. Deletions cut 6 bases from V and 5 bases from J, with 14 bases between. Here the CDR3 DNA reads TGTGCCAGCTCTCGCCTGGGGGACCACGAGCAGTACTTC. Encoded protein: CASSRLGDHEQYF.

The J gene is TRBJ1-4, the V gene TRBV6-5; D is unresolved. V shed 4 bases and J shed 0 bases, with 6 bases lying between them. CDR3 size: 14 residues. Germline V lookup: CDR1 MNHEY, CDR2 SVGAGI. The CDR3 sequence is CASSSYATNEKLFF. CDR3 coding DNA: TGTGCCAGCAGTTCCTATGCAACTAATGAAAAACTGTTTTTT.

The chain recombines TRBV7-9 with TRBJ2-7; D uncertain. The CDR3 runs to 11 residues. V was pared by 5 bases and J by 9 bases, with 11 bases between. CDR1 SEHNR and CDR2 FQNEAQ come from the germline V gene (reference sequence). CDR3 loop: CASSPLPGQYF. The DNA of the CDR3 is TGTGCCAGCAGCCCCCTGCCTGGGCAGTACTTC.

The J gene is TRBJ2-3, the V gene TRBV7-2; a weak D match, TRBD2 (5 bases). Germline lookup yields CDR1 SGHTA and CDR2 FQGNSA. This CDR3 spans 15 amino acids. Trimming shortened V by 3 bases and J by 4 bases, and 14 bases separated the two germline ends. CDR3 region: CASSFSAGSPDTQYF. The CDR3 bases are TGTGCCAGCAGCTTTTCGGCGGGCTCCCCAGATACGCAGTATTTT.

V and J are TRBV5-4 and TRBJ1-6, with a weak D call TRBD1 (6 bases). The V and J ends lost 0 bases and 7 bases respectively, with 14 bases between them. The CDR3 is 16 amino acids. Germline V CDR1 and CDR2: SGHNT, YYREEE (reference sequence). This CDR3 reads CASSLVGGGLNSPLHF. CDR3 coding DNA: TGTGCCAGCAGCTTGGTAGGGGGGGGGCTAAATTCACCCCTCCACTTT. Using reference TRBV5-4 and TRBJ1-6 for the parts outside the CDR3, the full variable domain is ETGVTQSPTHLIKTRGQQVTLRCSSQSGHNTVSWYQQALGQGPQFIFQYYREEENGRGNFPPRFSGLQFPNYSSELNVNALELDDSALYLCASSLVGGGLNSPLHFGNGTRLTVT.

Details on this clone: A junction end diverges from the germline sequence, so it may reflect a read error. This sequence joins TRBV9 and TRBJ1-2, with D unclear. The CDR3 covers 13 residues. CDR1 is SGDLS, CDR2 YYNGEE, per germline. CDR3 loop: CAGSVAGNYGYTF. CDR3 coding DNA: TGTGCCGGCAGCGTAGCCGGTAACTATGGCTACACCTTC.

The chain employs TRBV5-1 and TRBJ1-6; 8 nucleotides line up with TRBD1. CDR3 size: 13 residues. The V gene's germline CDR1 is SGHRS and CDR2 YFSETQ. With 3 bases clipped from V and 10 bases from J, the junction kept 3 bases outside the gene matches. CDR3 in amino acids: CASSYTGGSPLHF. The CDR3 region has the DNA TGCGCCAGCAGCTATACAGGGGGGTCACCCCTCCACTTT.

J is TRBJ1-3 and V is TRBV7-9, with D perhaps matching TRBD1 (6 bases). The germline gives CDR1 SEHNR, CDR2 FQNEAQ (reference sequence). The V and J ends lost 4 bases and 0 bases respectively, with 13 bases between them. The CDR3 consists of 16 residues. The chain's CDR3 is CASSSQGSSSGNTIYF. The CDR3 DNA is TGTGCCAGCAGCTCACAGGGTTCGAGCTCTGGAAACACCATATATTTT.

A word on this clone: The same CDR3 can be traced to other DNA sequences in this sample. The chain combines TRBV11-2 with TRBJ2-5; TRBD1 aligns across 8 bases. The germline V gene has CDR1 SGHAT and CDR2 FQNNGV. The trim removed 3 bases at V and 5 bases at J, leaving 5 bases unmatched. The CDR3 has 14 residues. The DNA of the CDR3 is TGTGCCAGCAGCTTCACAGGGGGTGCGGAGACCCAGTACTTC. As protein: CASSFTGGAETQYF.

Here the CDR3 reads CASSESTGNTEAFF. The DNA for the CDR3 is TGTGCCAGCAGTGAATCGACAGGGAACACTGAAGCTTTCTTT. The V call is TRBV28, the J call TRBJ1-1, with a tentative D call TRBD1 (6 bases). This CDR3 region has 14 residues. Trimming took off 5 bases at V and 1 base at J, with 11 bases between the two ends. The germline CDR1 and CDR2 sequences are MDHEN and SYDVKM.

On this clone: Other nucleotide sequences in the sample specify the same CDR3. This chain uses TRBV18 with TRBJ2-7; 9 bases fit TRBD1. The CDR3 runs 14 residues. The V gene end was trimmed by 5 bases and the J gene end by 4 bases; junction bases not matched to a gene: 6. The germline CDR1 and CDR2 sequences are KGHSH and LQKENI. CDR3 residues: CASSAGTGRYEQYF. The CDR3 DNA sequence: TGTGCCAGCTCAGCCGGGACAGGGAGGTACGAGCAGTACTTC. Filled out from reference TRBV18 and TRBJ2-7, the complete variable domain reads NAGVMQNPRHLVRRRGQEARLRCSPMKGHSHVYWYRQLPEEGLKFMVYLQKENIIDESGMPKERFSAEFPKEGPSILRIQQVVRGDSAAYFCASSAGTGRYEQYFGPGTRLTVT.

The rearrangement links TRBV5-1 to TRBJ1-6; D gene unclear. The germline V gene encodes CDR1 SGHRS and CDR2 YFSETQ. V was clipped by 4 bases and J by 6 bases, with 17 bases between them. The CDR3 has 16 residues. CDR3 loop: CASSTTTGSGNSPLHF. The CDR3 DNA reads TGCGCCAGCAGCACTACCACGGGAAGTGGTAATTCACCCCTCCACTTT.

This clone has only one observation. The chain is built from TRBV14 and TRBJ2-1; D is perhaps TRBD2 (6 bases). The CDR3 consists of 12 residues. V was cut by 4 bases and J by 16 bases, with 17 bases left in between. Germline CDR1 and CDR2: SGHDN and FVKESK. This chain's CDR3 is CASSPRAGTLFF. Written as DNA, the CDR3 is TGTGCCAGCAGCCCCCGGGCGGGGACCCTATTCTTC. The full variable domain, with the rest looked up from reference TRBV14 and TRBJ2-1, is EAGVTQFPSHSVIEKGQTVTLRCDPISGHDNLYWYRRVMGKEIKFLLHFVKESKQDESGMPNNRFLAERTGGTYSTLKVQPAELEDSGVYFCASSPRAGTLFFGPGTRLTVL.

This rearrangement joins TRBV21-1 to TRBJ2-2; the tabulated D call, TRBD1, remains unverified against the DNA. TRBV21-1 is a pseudogene locus. The CDR3 is 15 amino acids. The CDR3 sequence: CASSTDTLNTGELFF. The CDR3 nucleotides read TGTGCCAGCAGCACTGACACCCTGAACACCGGGGAGCTGTTTTTT.

The CDR3 sequence is CASSHGTGAYGYTF. DNA of the CDR3: TGTGCCAGCAGCCATGGGACAGGGGCCTATGGCTACACCTTC. The V call is TRBV7-2, the J call TRBJ1-2; 10 bases are a match to TRBD1. Germline-derived CDR1 and CDR2 are SGHTA and FQGNSA. The CDR3 has 14 amino acids. The junction had 4 bases not matched to a gene; V was cut back by 5 bases and J by 4 bases.

This sequence joins TRBV7-2 and TRBJ2-1, with TRBD1 matching over 10 bases. V was pared by 0 bases and J by 5 bases, with 4 bases of the junction left unmatched. Germline V gene data show CDR1 as SGHTA and CDR2 as FQGNSA. The CDR3 contains 16 residues. The CDR3 loop reads CASSLARDRGNNEQFF. Written as DNA, the CDR3 is TGTGCCAGCAGCTTAGCACGGGACAGGGGAAACAATGAGCAGTTCTTC.

The rearrangement joins TRBV7-6 to TRBJ2-7; no firm D call. CDR1 is SGHVS, CDR2 FNYEAQ, per germline. The germline V and J ends were trimmed by 5 bases and 2 bases, with 10 bases remaining between them. This CDR3 spans 13 amino acids. CDR3 protein: CASSLDGTYEQYF. For the CDR3, the DNA is TGTGCCAGCAGCCTTGACGGTACCTACGAGCAGTACTTC.

The V gene is TRBV5-1, the J gene TRBJ2-1, with TRBD2 matching over 11 bases. The CDR3 is made up of 15 amino acids. Germline V gene data show CDR1 as SGHRS and CDR2 as YFSETQ. Losses at the gene ends were 4 bases for V and 10 bases for J; bases not matched to a gene: 10. The CDR3: CASSRGLAVSGEQFF. CDR3 bases: TGCGCCAGCAGCAGGGGACTAGCGGTCTCAGGGGAGCAGTTCTTC.

The chain has TRBV4-3 and TRBJ2-3; TRBD1 matches 8 bases. The CDR3 length is 15 residues. Trimming cost V 0 bases and J 6 bases; bases outside gene matches: 5. Germline CDR1 and CDR2: LGHNA and YSLEER. The DNA of the CDR3 is TGCGCCAGCAGCCAAGAGGGCAGGGGGCGGGATACGCAGTATTTT. Amino acid sequence: CASSQEGRGRDTQYF.

The CDR3 sequence is CSASNGYGYTF. The DNA of the CDR3 is TGCAGTGCTAGTAACGGGTATGGCTACACCTTC. V gene TRBV20-1 combines with J gene TRBJ1-2; D uncertain. This CDR3 spans 11 amino acids. Looked up from germline, CDR1 is DFQATT and CDR2 is SNEGSKA (reference sequence). Trimming stripped 3 bases from V and 5 bases from J, with 7 bases between.

The chain combines TRBV5-3 with TRBJ2-4; 7 bases align to TRBD1. TRBV5-3 is an ORF; its function is uncertain. The CDR3 runs 16 residues. V dropped 4 bases and J dropped 2; count of bases not matched to a gene: 9. The CDR3 region is CARSPTGRTTKNIQYF. For the CDR3, the DNA is TGTGCCAGAAGCCCGACAGGGAGAACCACCAAAAACATTCAGTACTTC.